Listed below are T cell receptor beta chains from one sample, sequenced in a study of spatial heterogeneity in lung cancer. TCRdb re-called the 5' RACE reads through MiXCR, storing one row per CDR3 protein. The sample gives approximately 25,000 distinct CDR3 sequences, 3.3% of which show up once; 29% is in the top ten. Specimen: PBMCs, collected at surgery. These receptors came from a female donor with early-stage non-small cell lung cancer. CDR3s include the opening cysteine and the closing phenylalanine or tryptophan. D genes are given only for firm matches. Rows may omit the clone size; those that give it use once, few, many or a size class.

>TRBV7-9|.|many|TRBJ2-7
CASSLAGQEQYF
TGTGCCAGCAGCTTAGCCGGACAGGAGCAGTACTTC
>TRBV12-3/TRBV12-4|.|many|TRBJ2-5
CASSGLRETQYF
TGTGCCAGCAGCGGGCTCCGGGAGACCCAGTACTTC
>TRBV20-1|TRBD2|many|TRBJ2-3
CSARVLRGLAGHPGVDTQYF
TGCAGTGCTAGAGTTCTTCGGGGACTAGCGGGACACCCTGGCGTAGATACGCAGTATTTT
>TRBV28|TRBD1|medium-sized|TRBJ1-5
CASSLWGLGTDNQPQHF
TGTGCCAGCAGTTTATGGGGACTCGGGACAGACAATCAGCCCCAGCATTTT
>TRBV10-2|TRBD2|many|TRBJ2-2
CASRRVSGANTGELFF
TGCGCCAGCAGGCGGGTGAGCGGGGCGAACACCGGGGAGCTGTTTTTT
>TRBV5-1|.|many|TRBJ2-7
CASSPGTYTYEQYF
TGCGCCAGCAGCCCTGGGACGTATACCTACGAGCAGTACTTC
>TRBV28|.|many|TRBJ2-4
CASSDNLATAKNIQYF
TGTGCCAGCAGTGACAACTTAGCGACAGCCAAAAACATTCAGTACTTC
>TRBV18|.|many|TRBJ2-7
CASSHGQHYEQYF
TGTGCCAGCTCACATGGACAACACTACGAGCAGTACTTC
>TRBV7-8|.|many|TRBJ1-5
CASSFGGDQPQHF
TGTGCCAGCAGCTTTGGTGGGGATCAGCCCCAGCATTTT
>TRBV6-1|TRBD2|.|TRBJ2-2
CASSEAGLAGITGELFF
TGTGCCAGCAGTGAAGCGGGGCTAGCGGGCATCACCGGGGAGCTGTTTTTT
>TRBV7-6|.|many|TRBJ2-3
CASSSPYLGADTQYF
TGTGCCAGCAGCAGCCCATACCTTGGGGCAGATACGCAGTATTTT
>TRBV19|.|many|TRBJ1-5
CASSIWPGNNQPQHF
TGTGCCAGTAGTATTTGGCCAGGGAATAATCAGCCCCAGCATTTT
>TRBV5-1|.|.|TRBJ2-7
CASSDPSTGFYEQYF
TGCGCCAGCAGCGATCCTTCGACAGGTTTCTACGAGCAGTACTTC
>TRBV20-1|.|many|TRBJ2-3
CSARSPRGAWTDTQYF
TGCAGTGCTAGAAGCCCCAGAGGAGCTTGGACAGATACGCAGTATTTT
>TRBV5-1|.|many|TRBJ1-1
CASSLGGVAFF
TGCGCCAGCAGCTTGGGAGGGGTGGCTTTCTTT
>TRBV7-9|.|many|TRBJ1-5
CASSLGARQPQHF
TGTGCCAGCAGCTTAGGTGCACGCCAGCCCCAGCATTTT
>TRBV12-3/TRBV12-4|.|.|TRBJ2-7
CASSYRIARYEQYF
TGTGCCAGCAGTTACCGGATAGCGAGATACGAGCAGTACTTC
>TRBV3-1|TRBD2|many|TRBJ2-3
CASQESGGRTQYF
TGTGCCAGCCAAGAATCGGGGGGGAGGACGCAGTATTTT
>TRBV7-9|.|many|TRBJ2-3
CASSLASSEQF
TGTGCCAGCAGCTTAGCCTCGAGCGAGCAATTT
>TRBV9|.|many|TRBJ2-7
CASSPGGSYEQYF
TGTGCCAGCAGCCCCGGCGGGTCCTACGAGCAGTACTTC